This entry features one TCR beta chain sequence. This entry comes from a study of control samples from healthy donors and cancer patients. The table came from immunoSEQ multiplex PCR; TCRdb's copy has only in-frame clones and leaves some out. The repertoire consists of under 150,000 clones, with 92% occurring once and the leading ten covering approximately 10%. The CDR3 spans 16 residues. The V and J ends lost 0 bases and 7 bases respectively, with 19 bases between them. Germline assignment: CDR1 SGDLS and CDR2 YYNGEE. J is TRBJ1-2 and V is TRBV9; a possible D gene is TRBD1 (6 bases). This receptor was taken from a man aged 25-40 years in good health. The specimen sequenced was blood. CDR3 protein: CASSVARGRLAPGYTF. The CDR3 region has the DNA TGTGCCAGCAGCGTAGCTCGGGGGCGTCTCGCTCCTGGCTACACCTTC.